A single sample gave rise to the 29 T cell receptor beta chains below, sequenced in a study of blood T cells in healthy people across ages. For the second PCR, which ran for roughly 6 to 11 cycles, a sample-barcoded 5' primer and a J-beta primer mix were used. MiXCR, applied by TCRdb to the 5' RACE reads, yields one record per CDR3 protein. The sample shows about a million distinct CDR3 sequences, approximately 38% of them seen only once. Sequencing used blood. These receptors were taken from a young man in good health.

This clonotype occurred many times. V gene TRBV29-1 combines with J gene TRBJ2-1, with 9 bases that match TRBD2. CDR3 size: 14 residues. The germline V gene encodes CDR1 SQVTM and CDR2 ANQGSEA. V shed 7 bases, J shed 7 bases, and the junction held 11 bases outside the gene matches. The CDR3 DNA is TGCAGCGGGATGACTAGCGGAAACGGGAATGAGCAGTTCTTC. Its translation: CSGMTSGNGNEQFF.

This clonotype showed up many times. CDR3 coding DNA: TGCAGCGTAGGGTCAAACTATGGCTACACCTTC. It translates to CSVGSNYGYTF. This chain uses TRBV29-1 with TRBJ1-2; no definite D call. V was trimmed by 6 bases and J by 2 bases, leaving 7 bases between them. Germline V gives CDR1 SQVTM, CDR2 ANQGSEA. The CDR3 covers 11 residues.

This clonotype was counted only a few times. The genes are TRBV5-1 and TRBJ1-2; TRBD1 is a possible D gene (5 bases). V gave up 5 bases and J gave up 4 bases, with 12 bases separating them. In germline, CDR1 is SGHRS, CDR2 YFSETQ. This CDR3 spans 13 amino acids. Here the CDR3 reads CASRGEFVYGYTF. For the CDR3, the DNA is TGCGCCAGCAGGGGGGAATTCGTCTATGGCTACACCTTC. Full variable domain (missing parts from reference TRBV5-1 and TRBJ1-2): KAGVTQTPRYLIKTRGQQVTLSCSPISGHRSVSWYQQTPGQGLQFLFEYFSETQRNKGNFPGRFSGRQFSNSRSEMNVSTLELGDSALYLCASRGEFVYGYTFGSGTRLTVV.

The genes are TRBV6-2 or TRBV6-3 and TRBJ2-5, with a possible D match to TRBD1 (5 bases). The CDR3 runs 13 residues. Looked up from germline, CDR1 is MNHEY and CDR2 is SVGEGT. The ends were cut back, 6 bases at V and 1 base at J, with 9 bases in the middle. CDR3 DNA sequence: TGTGCCAGCAGGGGGCGGATCCAAGAGACCCAGTACTTC. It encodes CASRGRIQETQYF.

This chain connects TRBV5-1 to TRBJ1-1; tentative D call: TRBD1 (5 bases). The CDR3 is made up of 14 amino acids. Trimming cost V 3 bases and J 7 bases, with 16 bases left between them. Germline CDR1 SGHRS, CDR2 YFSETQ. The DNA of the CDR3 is TGCGCCAGCAGCTGGGAACGGGGGTCCGGTGAAGCTTTCTTT. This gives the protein CASSWERGSGEAFF. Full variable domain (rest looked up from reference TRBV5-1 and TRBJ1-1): KAGVTQTPRYLIKTRGQQVTLSCSPISGHRSVSWYQQTPGQGLQFLFEYFSETQRNKGNFPGRFSGRQFSNSRSEMNVSTLELGDSALYLCASSWERGSGEAFFGQGTRLTVV.

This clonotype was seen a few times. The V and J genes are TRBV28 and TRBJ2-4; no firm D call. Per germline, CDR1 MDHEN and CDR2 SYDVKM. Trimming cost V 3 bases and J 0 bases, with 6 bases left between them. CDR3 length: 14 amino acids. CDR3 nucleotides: TGTGCCAGCAGTTTTGCGATAGCCAAAAACATTCAGTACTTC. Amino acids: CASSFAIAKNIQYF.

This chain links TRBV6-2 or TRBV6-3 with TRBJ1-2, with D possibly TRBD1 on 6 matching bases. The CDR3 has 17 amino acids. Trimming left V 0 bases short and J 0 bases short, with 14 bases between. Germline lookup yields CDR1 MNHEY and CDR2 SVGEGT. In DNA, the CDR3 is TGTGCCAGCAGTTACTCTCCTCAGGGACATCCTAACTATGGCTACACCTTC. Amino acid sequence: CASSYSPQGHPNYGYTF.

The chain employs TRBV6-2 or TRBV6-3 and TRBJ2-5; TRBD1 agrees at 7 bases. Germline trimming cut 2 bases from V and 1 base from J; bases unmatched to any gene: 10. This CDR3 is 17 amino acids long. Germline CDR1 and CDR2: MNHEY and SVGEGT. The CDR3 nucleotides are TGTGCCAGCAGTTACAATCCGGGACAGTATAGCCAAGAGACCCAGTACTTC. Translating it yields CASSYNPGQYSQETQYF.

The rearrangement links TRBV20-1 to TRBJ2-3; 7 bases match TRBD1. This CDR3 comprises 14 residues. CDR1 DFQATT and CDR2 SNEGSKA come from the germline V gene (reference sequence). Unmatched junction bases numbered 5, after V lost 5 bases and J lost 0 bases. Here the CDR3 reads CSAGQATSTDTQYF. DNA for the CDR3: TGCAGTGCTGGACAGGCGACTAGCACAGATACGCAGTATTTT.

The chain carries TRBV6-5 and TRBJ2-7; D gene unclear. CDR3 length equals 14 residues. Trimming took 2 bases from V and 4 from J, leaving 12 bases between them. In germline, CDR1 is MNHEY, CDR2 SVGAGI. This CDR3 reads CASSYASGSYEQYF. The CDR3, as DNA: TGTGCCAGCAGTTACGCGTCTGGGTCGTACGAGCAGTACTTC.

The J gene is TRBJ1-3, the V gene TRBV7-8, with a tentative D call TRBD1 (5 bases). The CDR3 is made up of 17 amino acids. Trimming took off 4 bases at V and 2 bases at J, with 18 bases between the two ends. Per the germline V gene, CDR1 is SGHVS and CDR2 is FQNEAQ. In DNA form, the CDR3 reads TGTGCCAGCAGCTCCGGGAAGGGGCGCTTAACTGGAAACACCATATATTTT. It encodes CASSSGKGRLTGNTIYF.

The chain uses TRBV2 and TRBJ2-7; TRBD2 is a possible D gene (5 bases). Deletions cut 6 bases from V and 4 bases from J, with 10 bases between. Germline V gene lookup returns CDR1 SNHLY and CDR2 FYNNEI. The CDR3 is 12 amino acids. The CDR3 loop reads CASREARYEQYF. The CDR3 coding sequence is TGTGCCAGCAGGGAGGCTCGGTACGAGCAGTACTTC.

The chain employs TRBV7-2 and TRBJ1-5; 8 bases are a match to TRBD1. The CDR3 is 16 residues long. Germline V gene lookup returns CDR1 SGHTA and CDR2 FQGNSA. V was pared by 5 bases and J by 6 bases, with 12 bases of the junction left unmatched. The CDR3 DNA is TGTGCCAGCAGCCTAACCGGGACAGGTGGTGGTCAGCCCCAGCATTTT. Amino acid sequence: CASSLTGTGGGQPQHF.

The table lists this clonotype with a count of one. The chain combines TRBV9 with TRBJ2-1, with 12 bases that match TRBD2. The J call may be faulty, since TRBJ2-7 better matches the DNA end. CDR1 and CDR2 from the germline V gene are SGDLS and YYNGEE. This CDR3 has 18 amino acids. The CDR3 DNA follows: TGTGCCAGCAGCGTACTTGGACTAGCGGGAACCTCTAACAATGAGCAGTACTTC. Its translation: CASSVLGLAGTSNNEQYF.

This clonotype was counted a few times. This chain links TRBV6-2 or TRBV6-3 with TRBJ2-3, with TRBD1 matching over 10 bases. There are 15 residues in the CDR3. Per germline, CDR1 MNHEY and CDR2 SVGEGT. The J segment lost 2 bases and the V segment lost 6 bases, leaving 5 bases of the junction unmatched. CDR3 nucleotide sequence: TGTGCCAGCAGCTACGGGACAGGGGACACAGATACGCAGTATTTT. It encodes CASSYGTGDTDTQYF.

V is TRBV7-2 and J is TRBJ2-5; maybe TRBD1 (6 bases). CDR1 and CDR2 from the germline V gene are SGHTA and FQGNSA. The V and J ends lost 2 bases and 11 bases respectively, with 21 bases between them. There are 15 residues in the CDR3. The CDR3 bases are TGTGCCAGCAGCTTATTAAGGGACATCAACAATGAGCAGTACTTC. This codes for CASSLLRDINNEQYF.

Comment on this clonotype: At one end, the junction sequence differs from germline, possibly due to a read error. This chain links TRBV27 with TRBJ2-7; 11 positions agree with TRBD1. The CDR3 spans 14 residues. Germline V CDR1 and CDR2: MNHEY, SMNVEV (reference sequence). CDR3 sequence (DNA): TGTGCCAGCAGTTTCGGACAGGGGGCCTACGGGCAGTACTTC. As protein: CASSFGQGAYGQYF.

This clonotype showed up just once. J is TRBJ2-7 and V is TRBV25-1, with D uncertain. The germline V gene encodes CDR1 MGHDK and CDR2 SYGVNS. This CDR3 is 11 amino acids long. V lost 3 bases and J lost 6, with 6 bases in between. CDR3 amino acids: CASSEGCEQYF. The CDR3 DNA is TGTGCCAGCAGTGAGGGGTGCGAGCAGTACTTC.

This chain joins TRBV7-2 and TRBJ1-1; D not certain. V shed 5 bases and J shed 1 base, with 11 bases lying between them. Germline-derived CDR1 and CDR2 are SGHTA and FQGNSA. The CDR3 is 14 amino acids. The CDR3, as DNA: TGTGCCAGCAGCCTCAGAGTTCCGAACACTGAAGCTTTCTTT. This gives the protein CASSLRVPNTEAFF.

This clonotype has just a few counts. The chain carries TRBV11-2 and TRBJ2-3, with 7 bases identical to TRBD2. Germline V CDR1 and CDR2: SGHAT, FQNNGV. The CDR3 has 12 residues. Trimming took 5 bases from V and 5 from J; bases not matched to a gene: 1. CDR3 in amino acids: CASSEREDTQYF. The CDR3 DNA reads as TGTGCCAGCAGCGAGCGGGAAGATACGCAGTATTTT.

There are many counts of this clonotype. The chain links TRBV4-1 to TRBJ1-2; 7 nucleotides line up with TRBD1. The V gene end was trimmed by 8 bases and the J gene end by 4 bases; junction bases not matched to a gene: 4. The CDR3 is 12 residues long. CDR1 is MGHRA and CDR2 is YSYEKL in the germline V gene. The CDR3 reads CASGTVAYGYTF. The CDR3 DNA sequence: TGCGCCAGCGGGACAGTCGCCTATGGCTACACCTTC.

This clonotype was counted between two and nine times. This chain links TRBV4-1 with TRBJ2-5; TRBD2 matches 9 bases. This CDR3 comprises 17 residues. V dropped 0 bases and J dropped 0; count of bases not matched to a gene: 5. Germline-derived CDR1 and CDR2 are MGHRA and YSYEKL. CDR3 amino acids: CASSQDYLAGYQETQYF. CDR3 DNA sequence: TGCGCCAGCAGCCAAGATTACCTAGCGGGGTACCAAGAGACCCAGTACTTC.

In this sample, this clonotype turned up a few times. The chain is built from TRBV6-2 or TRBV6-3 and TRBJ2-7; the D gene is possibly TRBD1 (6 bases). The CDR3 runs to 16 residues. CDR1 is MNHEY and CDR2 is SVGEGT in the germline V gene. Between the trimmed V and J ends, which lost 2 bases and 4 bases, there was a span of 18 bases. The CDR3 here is CASSYTGTTPTYEQYF. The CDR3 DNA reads TGTGCCAGCAGTTACACCGGGACAACCCCCACTTACGAGCAGTACTTC.

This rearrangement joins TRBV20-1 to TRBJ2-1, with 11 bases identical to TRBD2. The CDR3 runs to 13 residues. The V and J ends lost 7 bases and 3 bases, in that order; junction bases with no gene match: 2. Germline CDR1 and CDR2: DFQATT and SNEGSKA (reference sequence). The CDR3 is CSGLAGLYNEQFF. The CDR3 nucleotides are TGCAGTGGACTAGCGGGGCTCTACAATGAGCAGTTCTTC.

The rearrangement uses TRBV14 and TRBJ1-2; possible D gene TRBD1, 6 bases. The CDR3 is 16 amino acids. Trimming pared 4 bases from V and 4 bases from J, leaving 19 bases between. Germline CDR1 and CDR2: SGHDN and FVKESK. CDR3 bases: TGTGCCAGCAGCCCAGAATCGGGACACGGTTTCTATGGCTACACCTTC. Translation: CASSPESGHGFYGYTF.

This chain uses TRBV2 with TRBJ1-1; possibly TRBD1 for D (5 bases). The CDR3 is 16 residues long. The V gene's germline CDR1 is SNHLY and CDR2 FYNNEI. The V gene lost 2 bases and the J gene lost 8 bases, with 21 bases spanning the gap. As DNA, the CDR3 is TGTGCCAGCAGTGAATTACGAGGCAGGGATTTAAGCGAAGCTTTCTTT. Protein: CASSELRGRDLSEAFF.

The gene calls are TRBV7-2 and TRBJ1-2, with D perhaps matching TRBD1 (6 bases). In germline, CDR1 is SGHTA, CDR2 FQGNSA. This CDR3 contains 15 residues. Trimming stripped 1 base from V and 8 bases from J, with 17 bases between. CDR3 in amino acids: CASSLVRGAGDGYTF. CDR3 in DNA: TGTGCCAGCAGCTTAGTGCGGGGGGCGGGTGACGGCTACACCTTC. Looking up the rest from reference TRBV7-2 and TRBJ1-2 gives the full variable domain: GAGVSQSPSNKVTEKGKDVELRCDPISGHTALYWYRQSLGQGLEFLIYFQGNSAPDKSGLPSDRFSAERTGGSVSTLTIQRTQQEDSAVYLCASSLVRGAGDGYTFGSGTRLTVV.

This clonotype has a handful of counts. The CDR3 sequence is CASSPEGGQSTDTQYF. The CDR3 DNA reads TGCGCCAGCAGCCCCGAGGGGGGACAGAGCACAGATACGCAGTATTTT. The chain is built from TRBV5-1 and TRBJ2-3; tentative D call: TRBD1 (7 bases). The V gene's germline CDR1 is SGHRS and CDR2 YFSETQ. The CDR3 spans 16 residues. The V end was cut by 4 bases, the J end by 0 bases, with 15 bases between.

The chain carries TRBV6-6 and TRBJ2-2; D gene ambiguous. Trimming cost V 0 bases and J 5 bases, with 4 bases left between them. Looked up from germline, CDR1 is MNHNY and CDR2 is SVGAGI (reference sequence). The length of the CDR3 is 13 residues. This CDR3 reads CASSYSKTGELFF. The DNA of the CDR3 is TGTGCCAGCAGTTACTCTAAGACCGGGGAGCTGTTTTTT.